This entry is about one TCR beta chain. This sample was taken from a study of T cells after somatic rescue of genetic block. The method was immunoSEQ multiplex PCR; TCRdb's version includes in-frame clones alone and lacks a portion of them. The sample has approximately 100,000 clones; 80% to 90% are singletons. Unmatched junction bases numbered 9, after V lost 5 bases and J lost 5 bases. The CDR3 consists of 14 residues. Germline V gene data show CDR1 as MNHEY and CDR2 as SMNVEV (reference sequence). The specimen was peripheral blood mononuclear cells (PBMCs). The chain links TRBV27 to TRBJ2-7, with 7 bases aligning to TRBD1. The clonotype was recovered from a woman aged 18-35 years. The DNA of the CDR3 is TGTGCCAGCAGTATGACAGGGTACTTCAACGAGCAGTACTTC. Translation gives CASSMTGYFNEQYF.